The T cell receptor (beta chain) described here comes from a study of CD8+ T cells in alopecia areata. Extracted from the samples, RNA was reverse transcribed into cDNA to serve as the sequencing template. The method was immunoSEQ multiplex PCR; TCRdb's version includes in-frame clones alone and lacks a portion of them. The table lists fewer than 250,000 clones, 57% of them singletons. Both CD4+ and CD8+ T cells were separated by sorting PBMCs. There are 13 residues in the CDR3. CDR1 SGHNT and CDR2 YENEEA come from the germline V gene. V lost 6 bases to trimming and J lost 1 base; unmatched junction nucleotides: 2.

Sequencing used CD4+ T cells sorted from blood, obtained at week 0. The gene calls are TRBV11-3 and TRBJ1-1; the match to TRBD1 covers 7 bases. This sequence was found in a human donor with alopecia areata. CDR3 region: CASSRQGNTEAFF. The CDR3 bases are TGTGCCAGCAGTAGACAGGGGAACACTGAAGCTTTCTTT.